The rows below give T cell receptor beta chains drawn from one sample of a study of OX40 agonist ivuxolimab in advanced cancers. Method: immunoSEQ multiplex PCR; TCRdb's copy keeps in-frame clones and lacks some. This sample has some 42,000 clones; 82% occur once, and the top ten carry roughly 24%. Material: CD4+ or CD8+ T cells sorted from blood, obtained in a trial of the OX40 agonist ivuxolimab. All receptors come from an adult with an advanced solid tumor such as melanoma, head and neck, liver or kidney cancer. Each CDR3 is given with its conserved first and last residue. The D gene is left open where the match is weak. A clone size is listed for some rows: how often the clone was seen (once, few, many), or a class if it is expanded.

abundance: -
j_gene: TRBJ2-5
v_gene: TRBV4-1
d_gene: TRBD2
CDR3nt: TGCGCCAGCAGCCCGGCGGGGGGTGCGGGGGACCCACAAGAGACCCAGTACTTC
CDR3aa: CASSPAGGAGDPQETQYF

abundance: few
j_gene: TRBJ2-7
v_gene: TRBV5-6
d_gene: -
CDR3nt: TGTGCCAGCAGCTTTTTTAGCGGAGGGGAGCAGTACTTC
CDR3aa: CASSFFSGGEQYF

abundance: -
j_gene: TRBJ1-4
v_gene: TRBV7-2
d_gene: -
CDR3nt: TGTGCCAGCAGCGTGGACGGAGTCAATGAAAAACTGTTTTTT
CDR3aa: CASSVDGVNEKLFF

abundance: once
j_gene: TRBJ2-5
v_gene: TRBV29-1
d_gene: -
CDR3nt: TGCAGCGTTGTGGGAGAGACCCAATACTTC
CDR3aa: CSVVGETQYF

abundance: -
j_gene: TRBJ2-5
v_gene: TRBV6-5
d_gene: TRBD2
CDR3nt: TGTGCCAGCAGCCCCGGACTAGCGGGGGGCGGGACCCAGTACTTC
CDR3aa: CASSPGLAGGGTQYF

abundance: -
j_gene: TRBJ2-2
v_gene: TRBV2
d_gene: TRBD1
CDR3nt: TGTGCCAGCAGGAGGACAGGGGGTGACACCGGGGAGCTGTTTTTT
CDR3aa: CASRRTGGDTGELFF

abundance: -
j_gene: TRBJ1-1
v_gene: TRBV5-1
d_gene: TRBD1
CDR3nt: TGCGCCAGCAGAAAACCGGGACAGGGGAAGGACACTGAAGCTTTCTTT
CDR3aa: CASRKPGQGKDTEAFF

abundance: -
j_gene: TRBJ1-1
v_gene: TRBV7-8
d_gene: -
CDR3nt: TGTGCCAGCAGCTCCTCTCTAGGACTGAACACTGAAGCTTTCTTT
CDR3aa: CASSSSLGLNTEAFF

abundance: once
j_gene: TRBJ2-7
v_gene: TRBV27
d_gene: -
CDR3nt: TGTGCCAGCAGTGATATCGGGGGGACATACGAGCAGTACTTC
CDR3aa: CASSDIGGTYEQYF

abundance: -
j_gene: TRBJ2-7
v_gene: TRBV6-1
d_gene: TRBD2
CDR3nt: TGTGCCAGCAGTGATCGGGCTAGCGGGGGCTACGAGCAGTACTTC
CDR3aa: CASSDRASGGYEQYF

abundance: -
j_gene: TRBJ2-1
v_gene: TRBV28
d_gene: -
CDR3nt: TGTGCCAGCAGGACCGGGGGTGGGCAATACAATGAGCAGTTCTTC
CDR3aa: CASRTGGGQYNEQFF

abundance: -
j_gene: TRBJ2-7
v_gene: TRBV5-4
d_gene: TRBD1
CDR3nt: TGTGCCAGCAGCTTGGGGGGACAGGGTCCCTACGAGCAGTACTTC
CDR3aa: CASSLGGQGPYEQYF

abundance: -
j_gene: TRBJ2-1
v_gene: TRBV27
d_gene: TRBD2
CDR3nt: TGTGCCAGCACCGTCCTAGCGGGACCATTCAATGAGCAGTTCTTC
CDR3aa: CASTVLAGPFNEQFF

abundance: -
j_gene: TRBJ2-3
v_gene: TRBV4-3
d_gene: -
CDR3nt: TGCGCCAGCAGCTCAAGGTCCCTTCTCACCACAGATACGCAGTATTTT
CDR3aa: CASSSRSLLTTDTQYF

abundance: -
j_gene: TRBJ2-7
v_gene: TRBV2
d_gene: TRBD2
CDR3nt: TGTGCCAGCAGTGAAAGTGGCGGGAGGGCCGGCGAGCAGTACTTC
CDR3aa: CASSESGGRAGEQYF

abundance: -
j_gene: TRBJ2-7
v_gene: TRBV7-2
d_gene: -
CDR3nt: TGTGCCAGCAGCTTAAGGGTTTCCTACGAGCAGTACTTC
CDR3aa: CASSLRVSYEQYF

abundance: -
j_gene: TRBJ2-6
v_gene: TRBV6-1
d_gene: TRBD2
CDR3nt: TGTGCCAGCAGTGAGATCGGGGGGGATGGGGCCAACGTCCTGACTTTC
CDR3aa: CASSEIGGDGANVLTF

abundance: -
j_gene: TRBJ2-7
v_gene: TRBV6-1
d_gene: -
CDR3nt: TGTGCCAGCCTCGACAGGATTAACTCCTACGAGCAGTACTTC
CDR3aa: CASLDRINSYEQYF

abundance: -
j_gene: TRBJ2-3
v_gene: TRBV5-1
d_gene: TRBD2
CDR3nt: TGCGCCAGCTCAACTAGCGGACTTAGCACAGATACGCAGTATTTT
CDR3aa: CASSTSGLSTDTQYF

abundance: -
j_gene: TRBJ2-1
v_gene: TRBV7-6
d_gene: TRBD1
CDR3nt: TGTGCCAGCAGCTTAGGAGTGACAGGGGGCAATGAGCAGTTCTTC
CDR3aa: CASSLGVTGGNEQFF

abundance: -
j_gene: TRBJ2-7
v_gene: TRBV19
d_gene: -
CDR3nt: TGTGCCAGTAGCCGAGACTCGGGCTACGAGCAGTACTTC
CDR3aa: CASSRDSGYEQYF

abundance: -
j_gene: TRBJ2-5
v_gene: TRBV11-1
d_gene: TRBD2
CDR3nt: TGTGCCAGCAGCCTTGGACTAGTGGAGACCCAGTACTTC
CDR3aa: CASSLGLVETQYF

abundance: -
j_gene: TRBJ2-1
v_gene: TRBV19
d_gene: -
CDR3nt: TGTGCCAGTAGTATCGGTAGCCGGGTGGGCAATGAGCAGTTCTTC
CDR3aa: CASSIGSRVGNEQFF

abundance: -
j_gene: TRBJ2-7
v_gene: TRBV27
d_gene: -
CDR3nt: TGTGCCACCGGCCCCCCGCTCGAGCAGTACTTC
CDR3aa: CATGPPLEQYF

abundance: -
j_gene: TRBJ2-7
v_gene: TRBV5-1
d_gene: -
CDR3nt: TGCGCCAGCAGCCCCGCCAGACAGGTTAAACCCTACGAGCAGTACTTC
CDR3aa: CASSPARQVKPYEQYF

abundance: -
j_gene: TRBJ1-1
v_gene: TRBV27
d_gene: TRBD1
CDR3nt: TGTGCCAGCAGATCCAGGGGGGGAAACACTGAAGCTTTCTTT
CDR3aa: CASRSRGGNTEAFF

abundance: -
j_gene: TRBJ1-4
v_gene: TRBV4-3
d_gene: -
CDR3nt: TGCGCCAGCAGCCAAGATTTTGAAAAACTGTTTTTT
CDR3aa: CASSQDFEKLFF

abundance: -
j_gene: TRBJ2-2
v_gene: TRBV9
d_gene: TRBD2
CDR3nt: TGTGCCAGCAGCGTAGAAGGGACTAGCGGGGGGCTGTTTTTT
CDR3aa: CASSVEGTSGGLFF

abundance: -
j_gene: TRBJ2-3
v_gene: TRBV7-2
d_gene: TRBD1
CDR3nt: TGTGCCAGCAGCTTAGAGAGGACAGGGGGCGCCGATACGCAGTATTTT
CDR3aa: CASSLERTGGADTQYF

abundance: -
j_gene: TRBJ1-6
v_gene: TRBV14
d_gene: -
CDR3nt: TGTGCCAGCAGCCAAGTTTCCGGGGTCCAACTCCACTTT
CDR3aa: CASSQVSGVQLHF

abundance: few
j_gene: TRBJ1-1
v_gene: TRBV6-1
d_gene: -
CDR3nt: TGTGCCAGCAGTGAAGCTGAGAGCTTGAACACTGAAGCTTTCTTT
CDR3aa: CASSEAESLNTEAFF

abundance: -
j_gene: TRBJ1-1
v_gene: TRBV6-1
d_gene: -
CDR3nt: TGTGCCAGCAGTGACCGGCTTTCTAACACTGAAGCTTTCTTT
CDR3aa: CASSDRLSNTEAFF

abundance: -
j_gene: TRBJ2-1
v_gene: TRBV4-1
d_gene: -
CDR3nt: TGCGCCAGCAGTCTTCTACTAACTAGAGATGAGCAGTTCTTC
CDR3aa: CASSLLLTRDEQFF

abundance: -
j_gene: TRBJ1-1
v_gene: TRBV5-1
d_gene: -
CDR3nt: TGCGCCACAAGGGAGGGTTCTGAAGCTTTCTTT
CDR3aa: CATREGSEAFF

abundance: -
j_gene: TRBJ2-2
v_gene: TRBV10-3
d_gene: TRBD2
CDR3nt: TGTGCCATCAGTCCACCCTTTACTAGCGGGGGCCTCACGAACACCGGGGAGCTGTTTTTT
CDR3aa: CAISPPFTSGGLTNTGELFF

abundance: once
j_gene: TRBJ2-7
v_gene: TRBV2
d_gene: -
CDR3nt: TGTGCCAGCAGTTCAATGGGGCAGGGAAGGGAGCAGTACTTC
CDR3aa: CASSSMGQGREQYF

abundance: -
j_gene: TRBJ2-7
v_gene: TRBV9
d_gene: -
CDR3nt: TGTGCCAGCAGTCGAGGACAGTCCGGCTACGAGCAGTACTTC
CDR3aa: CASSRGQSGYEQYF

abundance: -
j_gene: TRBJ2-3
v_gene: TRBV11-2
d_gene: TRBD2
CDR3nt: TGTGCCAGCAGCTTCGGGACTAGCGGGGGTCGGCTGGGCACAGATACGCAGTATTTT
CDR3aa: CASSFGTSGGRLGTDTQYF

abundance: -
j_gene: TRBJ2-1
v_gene: TRBV7-2
d_gene: -
CDR3nt: TGTGCCAGCAGCTTAGGAGGGGCTGCCTCCTACAATGAGCAGTTCTTC
CDR3aa: CASSLGGAASYNEQFF

abundance: -
j_gene: TRBJ2-5
v_gene: TRBV5-4
d_gene: -
CDR3nt: TGTGCCAGCAGCTCTGGTGAAGGGAGCAACAAGAGAGAGACCCAGTACTTC
CDR3aa: CASSSGEGSNKRETQYF

abundance: -
j_gene: TRBJ1-5
v_gene: TRBV27
d_gene: TRBD1
CDR3nt: TGTGCCAGCAGATTGGGACAGCGCAATCAGCCCCAGCATTTT
CDR3aa: CASRLGQRNQPQHF